These 5 T cell receptor beta chains were all obtained from the same sample, sequenced in a study of CD8 T cells in ankylosing spondylitis. Using its own MiXCR run on the 5' RACE reads, TCRdb lists one record per CDR3 protein. Of approximately 100,000 distinct CDR3 sequences in the sample, about 8.3% are singletons; the top ten hold more than 9.5%. The specimen sequenced was blood, either unsorted or a sorted T cell fraction (not recorded which). The receptor set was obtained from a male donor with ankylosing spondylitis or in good health (not recorded which).

This clonotype occurred many times. The chain employs TRBV4-2 and TRBJ1-1, with 9 bases aligning to TRBD1. V dropped 5 bases and J dropped 6; count of bases not matched to a gene: 10. Per germline, CDR1 LGHNA and CDR2 YNFKEQ. There are 15 residues in the CDR3. CDR3 loop: CASSTIEQGAAEAFF. CDR3 nucleotides: TGTGCCAGCAGCACCATTGAACAGGGGGCCGCTGAAGCTTTCTTT.

This clonotype has at least ten counts. The rearrangement links TRBV15 to TRBJ2-1; 8 nucleotides align to TRBD2. Germline loops: CDR1 LNHNV, CDR2 YYDKDF (reference sequence). Losses at the gene ends were 2 bases for V and 3 bases for J; bases not matched to a gene: 6. This CDR3 has 16 residues. The CDR3 loop reads CATSRSRGLGYNEQFF. CDR3 nucleotide sequence: TGTGCCACCAGCAGATCCCGGGGACTAGGCTACAATGAGCAGTTCTTC. Supplemented by reference TRBV15 and TRBJ2-1, the full variable domain reads DAMVIQNPRYQVTQFGKPVTLSCSQTLNHNVMYWYQQKSSQAPKLLFHYYDKDFNNEADTPDNFQSRRPNTSFCFLDIRSPGLGDTAMYLCATSRSRGLGYNEQFFGPGTRLTVL.

Details on this clonotype: A read error may explain this, as a much larger clone is one base away. The V and J genes are TRBV13 and TRBJ2-1; no definite D call. The V gene's germline CDR1 is PRHDT and CDR2 FYEKMQ (reference sequence). The CDR3 has 14 residues. CDR3 sequence reads: CAGSLTPVGNEQFF. The CDR3 DNA reads as TGTGCCGGCAGCTTAACCCCTGTTGGGAATGAGCAGTTCTTC.

This clonotype was seen ten or more times. V gene TRBV5-4 combines with J gene TRBJ2-5; 7 positions agree with TRBD2. CDR1 is SGHNT, CDR2 YYREEE, per germline (reference sequence). The CDR3 has 14 residues. Trimming removed 0 bases from V and 5 bases from J; junction bases left unmatched: 4. CDR3 loop: CASSLETSWETQYF. In nucleotides, the CDR3 is TGTGCCAGCAGCTTGGAGACTAGCTGGGAGACCCAGTACTTC.

Details on this clonotype: A much more abundant neighbour one base away suggests this may be a read error. The chain is built from TRBV6-1 and TRBJ2-1; tentative D call: TRBD1 (6 bases). The CDR3 covers 12 residues. CDR1 and CDR2 from the germline V gene are MNHNS and SASEGT. The CDR3: CATRGSLNAQFF. DNA for the CDR3: TGTGCCACCAGGGGCAGCCTCAATGCGCAGTTCTTC.